These 32 T cell receptor beta chains were sequenced from one sample in a study of Graves' ophthalmopathy and Graves' hyperthyroidism. RNA served as the template for amplifying TCR beta CDR3 regions. Second-round multiplex PCR came after a first-round RT-PCR that employed HTBI primers. TCRdb re-analysed the multiplex PCR reads in MiXCR, keeping a single row per CDR3 protein. The sample yields 350,000 to 400,000 distinct CDR3 sequences, 15% seen once. Sequencing input: peripheral blood. All receptors come from a woman between 18 and 29 years old with stable Graves' hyperthyroidism.

The chain joins TRBV27 to TRBJ2-7, with 8 positions matching TRBD2. This CDR3 is 14 amino acids long. With V trimmed by 5 bases and J by 3 bases, 6 bases remained unmatched. The germline CDR1 and CDR2 sequences are MNHEY and SMNVEV (reference sequence). The chain's CDR3 is CASSSGTRIYEQYF. CDR3 coding DNA: TGTGCCAGCAGTAGCGGGACTAGGATCTACGAGCAGTACTTC.

The chain links TRBV6-1 to TRBJ1-6, with 9 bases that match TRBD1. V lost 2 bases, J lost 8 bases, and 10 bases stayed unmatched. CDR3 length: 17 residues. Per the germline V gene, CDR1 is MNHNS and CDR2 is SASEGT. The CDR3 spells CASSEYHRGLKDSPLHF. DNA of the CDR3: TGTGCCAGCAGTGAATATCACAGGGGGCTGAAGGATTCACCCCTCCACTTT.

Many counts were recorded for this clonotype. V and J are TRBV7-9 and TRBJ2-7, with a weak D call TRBD2 (6 bases). Germline V CDR1 and CDR2: SEHNR, FQNEAQ (reference sequence). Trimming stripped 1 base from V and 4 bases from J, with 14 bases between. The CDR3 loop spans 15 amino acids. The CDR3 loop is CASSLGAGFLYEQYF. The CDR3 DNA sequence: TGTGCCAGCAGCTTAGGTGCGGGATTCCTGTACGAGCAGTACTTC.

As concerns this clonotype: A read error may explain this, as a much larger clone is one base away. The gene calls are TRBV6-1 and TRBJ1-1; D might be TRBD1 (5 bases). This CDR3 spans 15 amino acids. The germline V gene has CDR1 MNHNS and CDR2 SASEGT. The CDR3 DNA follows: TGTGCCCGCAGTGAACGGGGACCCTCGAACACTGAAGCTTTCTTT. Encoded protein: CARSERGPSNTEAFF.

This clonotype appeared a few times. The chain recombines TRBV12-3 or TRBV12-4 with TRBJ2-5; D not certain. This CDR3 comprises 14 residues. Trimming took 5 bases from V and 2 from J, leaving 12 bases between them. The CDR3 here is CASSTPTKQETQYF. DNA of the CDR3: TGTGCCAGCAGTACCCCGACGAAACAAGAGACCCAGTACTTC.

This clonotype appeared many times. Here the CDR3 reads CSAGGISNQPQHF. DNA for the CDR3: TGCAGTGCAGGGGGGATTAGCAATCAGCCCCAGCATTTT. The V and J genes are TRBV20-1 and TRBJ1-5; TRBD1 is a possible D gene (6 bases). Deletions cut 6 bases from V and 0 bases from J, with 9 bases between. Germline V gene data show CDR1 as DFQATT and CDR2 as SNEGSKA (reference sequence). The length of the CDR3 is 13 residues.

The chain is built from TRBV3-1 and TRBJ2-2, with 8 bases lining up with TRBD1. Germline loops: CDR1 LGHDT, CDR2 YNNKEL (reference sequence). The CDR3 runs 18 residues. The junction had 11 bases not matched to a gene; V was cut back by 0 bases and J by 5 bases. The CDR3 DNA reads TGTGCCAGCAGCCAAGAAGGACAGGGATTCCAGGGGACCGGGGAGCTGTTTTTT. This encodes CASSQEGQGFQGTGELFF.

This clonotype was counted at least ten times. The genes are TRBV20-1 and TRBJ2-4, with D tentatively TRBD1 (6 bases). CDR1 and CDR2 (germline): DFQATT, SNEGSKA (reference sequence). CDR3 length equals 16 residues. Trimming removed 0 bases from V and 2 bases from J, with 14 bases in between. This CDR3 reads CSAREGVGDTKNIQYF. CDR3 sequence (DNA): TGCAGTGCTAGAGAAGGAGTGGGGGACACCAAAAACATTCAGTACTTC.

Many counts were recorded for this clonotype. This chain links TRBV15 with TRBJ1-2; D is perhaps TRBD1 (5 bases). CDR3 length equals 19 residues. CDR1 and CDR2 (germline): LNHNV, YYDKDF (reference sequence). The V end was cut by 0 bases, the J end by 2 bases, with 22 bases between. In DNA, the CDR3 is TGTGCCACCAGCAGAGATCGGGGCAGGCGCCTTAGACGAAACTATGGCTACACCTTC. Translation gives CATSRDRGRRLRRNYGYTF.

This clonotype was recorded many times. The genes are TRBV19 and TRBJ2-5; possibly TRBD1 for D (5 bases). This CDR3 spans 15 amino acids. The germline V gene has CDR1 LNHDA and CDR2 SQIVND (reference sequence). Trimming pared 3 bases from V and 4 bases from J, leaving 15 bases between. The CDR3 sequence is CASSMGQGFGETQYF. In DNA, the CDR3 is TGTGCCAGTAGTATGGGGCAGGGTTTCGGAGAGACCCAGTACTTC.

This clonotype came up many times. A much larger clone is a single base away; this may be a read error. The chain couples TRBV6-2 or TRBV6-3 to TRBJ1-1; TRBD1 matches 10 bases. This CDR3 comprises 17 residues. The V and J ends lost 7 bases and 1 base, in that order; junction bases with no gene match: 12. Germline CDR1 is MNHEY and CDR2 is SVGEGT. The CDR3 bases are TGTGCCAGCACCCTCGAAGCGGGACAGGGGACGAACACTGAAGCTTTCTTT. Its protein product is CASTLEAGQGTNTEAFF.

This clonotype was counted between two and nine times. The chain recombines TRBV4-1 with TRBJ1-2, with 8 bases identical to TRBD1. CDR1 is MGHRA and CDR2 is YSYEKL in the germline V gene. This CDR3 comprises 14 residues. V was clipped by 4 bases and J by 8 bases; unmatched bases: 9. CDR3 DNA sequence: TGCGCCAGCAGCCTATGGGACAGGACCGAAGGCTACACCTTC. It translates to CASSLWDRTEGYTF.

This clonotype was counted ten times or more. The chain has TRBV12-3 or TRBV12-4 and TRBJ1-5; D is unclear. CDR3 length: 14 amino acids. V was pared by 4 bases and J by 3 bases, with 10 bases between. CDR3 nucleotide sequence: TGTGCCAGCAGTTCCGGACGGAACAATCAGCCCCAGCATTTT. Translation: CASSSGRNNQPQHF.

This clonotype was observed at least ten times. The chain carries TRBV5-6 and TRBJ2-7; D might be TRBD1 (7 bases). V was shortened by 6 bases and J by 0 bases, with 13 bases between the two germline ends. The germline V gene encodes CDR1 SGHDT and CDR2 YYEEEE. The CDR3 covers 14 residues. The CDR3 reads CASTPGGYSYEQYF. Here the CDR3 DNA reads TGTGCCAGCACCCCAGGGGGGTACTCCTACGAGCAGTACTTC. Full variable domain (remainder filled in from reference TRBV5-6 and TRBJ2-7): DAGVTQSPTHLIKTRGQQVTLRCSPKSGHDTVSWYQQALGQGPQFIFQYYEEEERQRGNFPDRFSGHQFPNYSSELNVNALLLGDSALYLCASTPGGYSYEQYFGPGTRLTVT.

There are many counts of this clonotype. CDR3 sequence reads: CASTARTAMNTEAFF. The DNA of the CDR3 is TGTGCCAGCACTGCACGGACAGCTATGAACACTGAAGCTTTCTTT. The rearrangement links TRBV6-1 to TRBJ1-1; D may be TRBD1 (6 bases). The CDR3 is 15 residues long. CDR1 is MNHNS and CDR2 is SASEGT in the germline V gene. V shed 7 bases and J shed 0 bases, with 15 bases lying between them.

This clonotype was detected ten times or more. The chain carries TRBV7-2 and TRBJ2-7; TRBD1 matches at 9 bases. V was clipped by 4 bases and J by 3 bases; unmatched bases: 4. CDR1 is SGHTA, CDR2 FQGNSA, per germline. The CDR3 totals 14 residues. CDR3 sequence: CASSSGTGRYEQYF. CDR3 sequence (DNA): TGTGCCAGCAGCTCTGGGACAGGGCGCTACGAGCAGTACTTC.

Turning to this clonotype: One base away lies a much larger clone, so this may be a sequencing read error. The chain combines TRBV7-2 with TRBJ2-7; no clear D gene. Germline V gene data show CDR1 as SGHTA and CDR2 as FQGNSA. The CDR3 is 14 amino acids. As DNA, the CDR3 is TGTGCCAGCTGCTTAAATTACGGATTCTACGAGCAGTACTTC. It is translated as CASCLNYGFYEQYF.

This clonotype was detected many times. The rearrangement links TRBV7-8 to TRBJ1-2; TRBD1 matches at 7 bases. V shed 4 bases, J shed 7 bases, and the junction held 9 bases outside the gene matches. The CDR3 loop spans 14 amino acids. From germline, CDR1 is SGHVS and CDR2 FQNEAQ. CDR3 protein: CASSSAQGNFGYTF. The CDR3 DNA reads as TGTGCCAGCAGCTCCGCACAGGGGAATTTTGGCTACACCTTC. Full variable domain (rest looked up from reference TRBV7-8 and TRBJ1-2): GAGVSQSPRYKVAKRGQDVALRCDPISGHVSLFWYQQALGQGPEFLTYFQNEAQLDKSGLPSDRFFAERPEGSVSTLKIQRTQQEDSAVYLCASSSAQGNFGYTFGSGTRLTVV.

This clonotype occurred many times. V gene TRBV6-1 combines with J gene TRBJ1-5; TRBD1 matches 7 bases. Germline CDR1 reads MNHNS; CDR2 reads SASEGT. The CDR3 is made up of 16 amino acids. The ends lost 2 bases at V and 0 bases at J; junction bases unmatched: 4. The CDR3 spells CASSETGTVSNQPQHF. For the CDR3, the DNA is TGTGCCAGCAGTGAAACAGGGACAGTTAGCAATCAGCCCCAGCATTTT.

The chain links TRBV20-1 to TRBJ1-2; 8 bases line up with TRBD1. Germline trimming cut 3 bases from V and 2 bases from J; bases unmatched to any gene: 8. This CDR3 is built from 15 residues. Germline V gene lookup returns CDR1 DFQATT and CDR2 SNEGSKA (reference sequence). CDR3: CSASVHRGNNYGYTF. The CDR3, as DNA: TGCAGTGCTAGCGTCCACAGGGGGAACAACTATGGCTACACCTTC.

The CDR3 coding sequence is TGCCAAACAACCCGGGGGGCCATTAAAAATCAGCCCCAGCATTTT. Protein: CQTTRGAIKNQPQHF. The genes are TRBV20-1 and TRBJ1-5; perhaps TRBD1 as D (6 bases). Per germline, CDR1 DFQATT and CDR2 SNEGSKA (reference sequence). This CDR3 comprises 15 residues.

The chain recombines TRBV6-5 with TRBJ1-2; no firm D call. V was clipped by 0 bases and J by 8 bases, with 16 bases between them. Germline loops: CDR1 MNHEY, CDR2 SVGAGI. The CDR3 length is 15 residues. The CDR3, as DNA: TGTGCCAGCAGTTACTCGAGACTCTTCTCGGGAGGCTACACCTTC. Translating it yields CASSYSRLFSGGYTF.

This clonotype was counted at least ten times. The chain is built from TRBV25-1 and TRBJ1-2; tentative D call: TRBD1 (6 bases). This CDR3 has 17 residues. The V and J ends lost 4 bases and 4 bases respectively, with 22 bases between them. Germline V CDR1 and CDR2: MGHDK, SYGVNS. The CDR3 protein is CASSGTFEGRGAYGYTF. CDR3 nucleotides: TGTGCCAGCAGTGGGACCTTCGAGGGAAGGGGGGCCTATGGCTACACCTTC.

The sample holds many counts of this clonotype. The chain carries TRBV6-5 and TRBJ1-2; D call uncertain. Germline CDR1 is MNHEY and CDR2 is SVGAGI. Deletions cut 6 bases from V and 4 bases from J, with 12 bases between. CDR3 length: 13 amino acids. CDR3 DNA: TGTGCCAGCAGGGCGCGGGCGGGCTATGGCTACACCTTC. It encodes CASRARAGYGYTF.

The table lists this clonotype with many counts. The V gene is TRBV6-1, the J gene TRBJ1-1, with 7 nucleotides matching TRBD1. The germline V gene encodes CDR1 MNHNS and CDR2 SASEGT. V shed 6 bases, J shed 3 bases, and the junction held 4 bases outside the gene matches. The CDR3 spans 13 residues. CDR3 in DNA: TGTGCCAGCAGGCGGGACAGAGACACTGAAGCTTTCTTT. Translating gives CASRRDRDTEAFF.

This clonotype came up many times. This chain links TRBV5-1 with TRBJ1-1, with 7 bases fitting TRBD1. V was clipped by 4 bases and J by 5 bases; unmatched bases: 5. The CDR3 extends over 13 amino acids. The germline V gene has CDR1 SGHRS and CDR2 YFSETQ. CDR3 loop: CASSGRGRTEAFF. As DNA, the CDR3 is TGCGCCAGCAGCGGGAGGGGGCGGACTGAAGCTTTCTTT.

This clonotype has at least ten counts. V gene TRBV12-3 or TRBV12-4 combines with J gene TRBJ1-6; D remains unclear. CDR3 size: 14 residues. Trimming left V 4 bases short and J 7 bases short, with 11 bases between. CDR3 DNA sequence: TGTGCCAGCAGTTCTTACGTGGACAATTCACCCCTCCACTTT. Its translation is CASSSYVDNSPLHF.

CDR3 protein: CASSLQGPLHF. CDR3 nucleotide sequence: TGTGCCAGCAGCCTCCAGGGTCCCCTCCACTTT. The gene calls are TRBV7-9 and TRBJ1-6; possible D gene TRBD1, 5 bases. The germline gives CDR1 SEHNR, CDR2 FQNEAQ (reference sequence). This CDR3 has 11 amino acids. The V end lost 5 bases, the J end lost 13 bases, and 9 bases lay between the germline ends.

Ten or more counts support this clonotype. V usage is TRBV29-1 and J usage is TRBJ2-7; no clear D. Germline V gene lookup returns CDR1 SQVTM and CDR2 ANQGSEA. The CDR3 spans 11 residues. Between the trimmed V and J ends, which lost 4 bases and 2 bases, there was a span of 6 bases. In nucleotides, the CDR3 is TGCAGCGTTGGGCACACCTACGAGCAGTACTTC. Protein sequence: CSVGHTYEQYF.

This clonotype was seen repeatedly, ten times or more. This CDR3 reads CASRSGERWTEAFF. The DNA of the CDR3 is TGTGCCAGCAGATCCGGGGAGAGATGGACTGAAGCTTTCTTT. This chain connects TRBV6-1 to TRBJ1-1; D call uncertain. Germline loops: CDR1 MNHNS, CDR2 SASEGT. V lost 6 bases to trimming and J lost 5 bases, with 16 bases between them. The CDR3 is 14 residues long.

This clonotype was detected many times. This chain uses TRBV25-1 with TRBJ2-5; TRBD2 aligns across 16 bases. J was trimmed by 4 bases and V by 8 bases; bases with no gene match: 7. CDR3 length: 16 amino acids. Germline V gene data show CDR1 as MGHDK and CDR2 as SYGVNS. This CDR3 reads CASSGTSGGVGETQYF. The CDR3 DNA sequence: TGTGCCAGCTCCGGGACTAGCGGGGGGGTTGGAGAGACCCAGTACTTC.

A few counts support this clonotype. V gene TRBV7-9 combines with J gene TRBJ1-1, with a possible D match to TRBD1 (6 bases). V lost 5 bases and J 4 bases, leaving 17 bases between the germline ends. Germline CDR1 is SEHNR and CDR2 is FQNEAQ (reference sequence). There are 15 residues in the CDR3. In nucleotides, the CDR3 is TGTGCCAGCAGCATAACAGGGAGTTCAGGCACTGAAGCTTTCTTT. It is translated as CASSITGSSGTEAFF.